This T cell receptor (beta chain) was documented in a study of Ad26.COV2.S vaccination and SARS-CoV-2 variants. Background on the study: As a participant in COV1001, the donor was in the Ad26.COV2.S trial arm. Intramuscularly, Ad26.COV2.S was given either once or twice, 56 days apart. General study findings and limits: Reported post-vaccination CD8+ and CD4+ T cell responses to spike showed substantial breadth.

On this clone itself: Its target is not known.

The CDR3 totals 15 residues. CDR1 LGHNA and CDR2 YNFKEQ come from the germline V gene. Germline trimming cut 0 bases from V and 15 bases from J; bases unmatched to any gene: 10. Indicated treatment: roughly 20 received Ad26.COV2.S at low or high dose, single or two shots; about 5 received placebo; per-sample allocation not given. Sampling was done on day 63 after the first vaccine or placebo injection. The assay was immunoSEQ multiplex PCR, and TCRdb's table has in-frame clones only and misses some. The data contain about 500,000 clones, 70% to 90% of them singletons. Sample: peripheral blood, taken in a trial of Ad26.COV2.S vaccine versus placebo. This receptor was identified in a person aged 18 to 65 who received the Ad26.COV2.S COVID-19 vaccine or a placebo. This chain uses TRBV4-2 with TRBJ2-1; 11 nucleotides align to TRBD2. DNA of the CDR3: TGTGCCAGCAGCCAAGATCCCCTAGCGGGAGGATTTCTGTTCTTC. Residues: CASSQDPLAGGFLFF.